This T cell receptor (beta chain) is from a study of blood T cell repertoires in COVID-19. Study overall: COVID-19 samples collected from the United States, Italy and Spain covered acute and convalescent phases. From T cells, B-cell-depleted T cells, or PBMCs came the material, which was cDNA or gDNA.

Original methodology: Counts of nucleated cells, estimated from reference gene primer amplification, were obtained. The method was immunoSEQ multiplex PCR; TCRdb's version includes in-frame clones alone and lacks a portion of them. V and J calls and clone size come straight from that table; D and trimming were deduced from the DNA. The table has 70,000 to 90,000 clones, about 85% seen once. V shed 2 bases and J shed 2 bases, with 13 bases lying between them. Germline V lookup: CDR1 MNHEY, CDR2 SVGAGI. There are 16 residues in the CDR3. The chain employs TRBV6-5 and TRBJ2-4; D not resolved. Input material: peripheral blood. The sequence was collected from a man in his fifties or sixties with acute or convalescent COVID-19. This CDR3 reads CASSYLGPPPKNIQYF. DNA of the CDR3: TGTGCCAGCAGTTACCTGGGCCCTCCTCCCAAAAACATTCAGTACTTC.